The entry below gives a single T cell receptor (beta chain) sequence along with its context. What it binds is not known. CDR1 and CDR2 from the germline V gene are MDHEN and SYDVKM. Trimming stripped 3 bases from V and 2 bases from J, with 11 bases between. This CDR3 has 14 residues. Only in-frame clones appear in the TCRdb table, and some are missing; sequencing was by immunoSEQ multiplex PCR. The sample carries roughly 500,000 clones, less than 96% recorded once. This record belongs to a study of shared clonotypes between healthy human individuals. Overall study context: Three plates were used per donor for CD4 naive, three for CD4 memory, two for CD8 naive and one for CD8 memory. Whole-study results and caveats: Tissue TCR repertoires likely differ from these blood-only repertoires.

The TCR originated in a woman aged 25 to 39 in good health. The sequenced sample was naive CD4+ T cells sorted from blood. Indicated subset: CD45RA+ positively selected. The chain links TRBV28 to TRBJ2-7, with D maybe TRBD2 (5 bases). The DNA for the CDR3 is TGTGCCAGCAGTTTCCAAAGCGGAGCCTACGAGCAGTACTTC. Translating it yields CASSFQSGAYEQYF.